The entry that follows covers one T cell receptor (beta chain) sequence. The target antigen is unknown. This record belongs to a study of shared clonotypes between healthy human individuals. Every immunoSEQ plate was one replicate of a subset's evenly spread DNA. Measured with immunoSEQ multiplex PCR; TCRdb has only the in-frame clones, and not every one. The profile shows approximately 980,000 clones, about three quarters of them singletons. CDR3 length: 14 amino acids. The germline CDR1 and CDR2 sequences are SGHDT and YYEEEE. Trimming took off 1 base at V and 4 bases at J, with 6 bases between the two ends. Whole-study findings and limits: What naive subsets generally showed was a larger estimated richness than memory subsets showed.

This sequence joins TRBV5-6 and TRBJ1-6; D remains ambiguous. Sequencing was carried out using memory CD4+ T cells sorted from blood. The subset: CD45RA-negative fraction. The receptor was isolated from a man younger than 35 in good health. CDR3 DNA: TGTGCCAGCAGCTTGTTGCAGTATAATTCACCCCTCCACTTT. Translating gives CASSLLQYNSPLHF.